Below are 18 T cell receptor beta chains sequenced from a single sample in a study of Ad26.COV2.S vaccination and SARS-CoV-2 variants. The repertoire was sequenced with immunoSEQ multiplex PCR; TCRdb's copy has only in-frame clones and lacks some. The repertoire holds approximately 300,000 clones, with 86% as singletons. Noted treatment: about 20 received Ad26.COV2.S at low or high dose, single or two shots; several received placebo; per-sample allocation not given. Repertoires come from day 63 after the first vaccine or placebo injection. This specimen was peripheral blood, taken in a trial of Ad26.COV2.S vaccine versus placebo. These receptors were collected from a person between 18 and 65 years old who received the Ad26.COV2.S COVID-19 vaccine or a placebo.

Concerning this clone: Other DNA sequences in this sample translate to the same CDR3. The chain couples TRBV18 to TRBJ1-2; D is undetermined. The CDR3 has 13 residues. CDR1 KGHSH and CDR2 LQKENI come from the germline V gene. The V end lost 2 bases, the J end lost 4 bases, and 8 bases lay between the germline ends. The CDR3 loop reads CASSPDRGYGYTF. In DNA, the CDR3 is TGTGCCAGCTCACCAGATCGGGGCTATGGCTACACCTTC. Using reference TRBV18 and TRBJ1-2 for the parts outside the CDR3, the full variable domain is NAGVMQNPRHLVRRRGQEARLRCSPMKGHSHVYWYRQLPEEGLKFMVYLQKENIIDESGMPKERFSAEFPKEGPSILRIQQVVRGDSAAYFCASSPDRGYGYTFGSGTRLTVV.

This chain joins TRBV3-1 (or the pseudogene TRBV3-2) and TRBJ1-1; 8 nucleotides agree with TRBD1. Unmatched junction bases numbered 14, after V lost 2 bases and J lost 12 bases. Germline CDR1 and CDR2: LGHDT and YNNKEL (reference sequence). This CDR3 is built from 15 residues. CDR3 loop: CASSQRTWGQDRSFF. CDR3 DNA: TGTGCCAGCAGCCAACGTACTTGGGGACAGGATAGATCTTTCTTT.

J is TRBJ2-1 and V is TRBV19, with D uncertain. Germline assignment: CDR1 LNHDA and CDR2 SQIVND (reference sequence). V lost 4 bases and J 4 bases, leaving 11 bases between the germline ends. The CDR3 extends over 14 amino acids. CDR3 sequence reads: CASSRPGRYNEQFF. CDR3 nucleotides: TGTGCCAGTAGTAGACCCGGGCGGTACAATGAGCAGTTCTTC. Full variable domain (outside the CDR3, taken from reference TRBV19 and TRBJ2-1): DGGITQSPKYLFRKEGQNVTLSCEQNLNHDAMYWYRQDPGQGLRLIYYSQIVNDFQKGDIAEGYSVSREKKESFPLTVTSAQKNPTAFYLCASSRPGRYNEQFFGPGTRLTVL.

This chain links TRBV10-3 with TRBJ2-2, with TRBD2 as a possible D gene (6 bases). Germline CDR1 is ENHRY and CDR2 is SYGVKD. The V and J ends lost 6 bases and 2 bases respectively, with 10 bases between them. CDR3 length: 14 amino acids. The CDR3 region is CAIRGSGNTGELFF. CDR3 sequence (DNA): TGTGCCATCAGGGGTAGCGGAAACACCGGGGAGCTGTTTTTT.

This clone was counted a single time. The chain couples TRBV11-2 to TRBJ2-7; D could derive from TRBD1 or TRBD2 (5 bases each). Trimming removed 2 bases at V and 0 bases at J, with 11 bases between. The CDR3 extends over 15 amino acids. Germline CDR1 is SGHAT and CDR2 is FQNNGV. The DNA for the CDR3 is TGTGCCAGCAGCTTACTTTACGGGACCTCCTACGAGCAGTACTTC. This encodes CASSLLYGTSYEQYF.

The V and J genes are TRBV7-8 and TRBJ1-1; 8 positions agree with TRBD1. The CDR3 contains 13 residues. With 5 bases clipped from V and 3 bases from J, the junction kept 2 bases outside the gene matches. Per the germline V gene, CDR1 is SGHVS and CDR2 is FQNEAQ. The chain's CDR3 is CASSVDRDTEAFF. CDR3 in DNA: TGTGCCAGCAGCGTGGACAGGGACACTGAAGCTTTCTTT. Combining the CDR3 with reference TRBV7-8 and TRBJ1-1 gives the whole variable domain GAGVSQSPRYKVAKRGQDVALRCDPISGHVSLFWYQQALGQGPEFLTYFQNEAQLDKSGLPSDRFFAERPEGSVSTLKIQRTQQEDSAVYLCASSVDRDTEAFFGQGTRLTVV.

The chain couples TRBV9 to TRBJ2-1, with D possibly TRBD1 on 7 matching bases. The CDR3 extends over 16 amino acids. V lost 4 bases and J 0 bases, leaving 14 bases between the germline ends. Per the germline V gene, CDR1 is SGDLS and CDR2 is YYNGEE. CDR3 amino acids: CASSFRGTGSYNEQFF. The DNA of the CDR3 is TGTGCCAGCAGCTTCAGGGGGACTGGCTCCTACAATGAGCAGTTCTTC.

The chain is built from TRBV2 and TRBJ2-3, with 8 bases matching TRBD2. V dropped 4 bases and J dropped 7; count of bases not matched to a gene: 1. The CDR3 contains 12 residues. Germline V CDR1 and CDR2: SNHLY, FYNNEI. The DNA for the CDR3 is TGTGCCAGCAGTGGGACTAGCCATACGCAGTATTTT. It codes for CASSGTSHTQYF.

In this sample, this clone turned up a few times. The rearrangement uses TRBV9 and TRBJ2-7; TRBD1 might be the D (7 bases). Deletions cut 4 bases from V and 2 bases from J, with 16 bases between. The CDR3 totals 15 residues. The germline V gene encodes CDR1 SGDLS and CDR2 YYNGEE. The CDR3 DNA reads as TGTGCCAGCAGCCCCCAGGGGGGAATCCCCTACGAGCAGTACTTC. Residues: CASSPQGGIPYEQYF.

This clone was observed a handful of times. This sample also contains other DNA sequences that code for the same CDR3. The chain joins TRBV7-9 to TRBJ2-2; TRBD1 aligns across 10 bases. Trimming cost V 3 bases and J 4 bases; bases outside gene matches: 2. The CDR3 is 15 amino acids. Per germline, CDR1 SEHNR and CDR2 FQNEAQ (reference sequence). CDR3 DNA: TGTGCCAGCAGCTTTGGGACAGGGGTCACCGGGGAGCTGTTTTTT. This sequence encodes CASSFGTGVTGELFF.

The chain recombines TRBV29-1 with TRBJ1-4; 7 bases fit TRBD1. V dropped 7 bases and J dropped 0; count of bases not matched to a gene: 11. The CDR3 covers 16 residues. Per germline, CDR1 SQVTM and CDR2 ANQGSEA. As DNA, the CDR3 is TGCAGCGCTGGGGGGGGACAGCACGCAACTAATGAAAAACTGTTTTTT. Translating gives CSAGGGQHATNEKLFF.

The rearrangement joins TRBV5-4 to TRBJ1-4; D is unresolved. Germline V gene sequence: CDR1 SGHNT, CDR2 YYREEE (reference sequence). This CDR3 is 17 amino acids long. V lost 4 bases to trimming and J lost 8 bases, with 24 bases between them. CDR3 in DNA: TGTGCCAGCAGCCTGCCCCCAGGTCGGGGAGCGCCCGAAAAACTGTTTTTT. Amino acids: CASSLPPGRGAPEKLFF.

V is TRBV3-1 (or the pseudogene TRBV3-2) and J is TRBJ1-2; 9 bases align to TRBD1. V lost 0 bases to trimming and J lost 5 bases; unmatched junction nucleotides: 4. This CDR3 contains 15 residues. CDR1 and CDR2 from the germline V gene are LGHDT and YNNKEL (reference sequence). The CDR3 sequence: CASSQDGGQGYGYTF. The CDR3 DNA follows: TGTGCCAGCAGCCAAGACGGGGGACAGGGTTATGGCTACACCTTC.

The chain recombines TRBV6-6 with TRBJ2-1, with unresolved D. Trimming took off 7 bases at V and 0 bases at J, with 10 bases between the two ends. The germline gives CDR1 MNHNY, CDR2 SVGAGI (reference sequence). The CDR3 contains 14 residues. The CDR3 coding sequence is TGTGCCAGCACCCTACAGTACTCCTACAATGAGCAGTTCTTC. It is translated as CASTLQYSYNEQFF.

The rearrangement uses TRBV5-4 and TRBJ2-3; TRBD1 might be the D (5 bases). V was shortened by 4 bases and J by 1 base, with 16 bases between the two germline ends. The CDR3 has 16 amino acids. Germline V lookup: CDR1 SGHNT, CDR2 YYREEE (reference sequence). CDR3 amino acids: CASSRRAGWGTDTQYF. The CDR3 DNA reads as TGTGCCAGCAGCCGAAGGGCAGGGTGGGGCACAGATACGCAGTATTTT.

This chain links TRBV7-8 with TRBJ1-2; 7 nucleotides match TRBD1. CDR3 length equals 15 residues. Germline V CDR1 and CDR2: SGHVS, FQNEAQ. The V and J ends lost 5 bases and 3 bases, in that order; junction bases with no gene match: 9. CDR3: CASSLGRGQDYGYTF. CDR3 DNA sequence: TGTGCCAGCAGCCTAGGGAGGGGGCAGGACTATGGCTACACCTTC.

This sequence joins TRBV25-1 and TRBJ2-5; D unresolved. Germline CDR1 reads MGHDK; CDR2 reads SYGVNS. The CDR3 extends over 12 amino acids. Trimming pared 0 bases from V and 5 bases from J, leaving 4 bases between. The CDR3 sequence: CASSEYLETQYF. In DNA form, the CDR3 reads TGTGCCAGCAGTGAATATCTTGAGACCCAGTACTTC. The full variable domain, in which reference TRBV25-1 and TRBJ2-5 provide the parts outside the CDR3, is EADIYQTPRYLVIGTGKKITLECSQTMGHDKMYWYQQDPGMELHLIHYSYGVNSTEKGDLSSESTVSRIRTEHFPLTLESARPSHTSQYLCASSEYLETQYFGPGTRLLVL.

This clone has only one observation. The V and J genes are TRBV7-2 and TRBJ2-3; 9 positions match TRBD2. V gave up 1 base and J gave up 3 bases; unmatched junction bases: 8. The germline gives CDR1 SGHTA, CDR2 FQGNSA. The CDR3 length is 17 residues. The CDR3 DNA reads TGTGCCAGCAGCTTAGGCGGGGGGGCTGTGGGAACAGATACGCAGTATTTT. Translation: CASSLGGGAVGTDTQYF.